This T cell receptor (beta chain) was sequenced during a study of neurological immune-mediated disorders. This clonotype was counted many times. By 5'RACE with 10-nucleotide random UMIs, the cDNA was made. TCRdb re-called the 5' RACE reads with MiXCR, one entry per CDR3 protein. The repertoire has roughly 28,000 distinct CDR3 sequences, 9.5% to 15% of them found once; the top ten carry 7.8%. The receptor was isolated from a man in his sixties in good health. Sequencing used PBMCs.

This chain's CDR3 is CATSRKGEGRNIQYF. In nucleotides, the CDR3 is TGTGCCACCAGCAGGAAGGGGGAAGGACGAAACATTCAGTACTTC. J is TRBJ2-4 and V is TRBV15, with D possibly being TRBD1 (6 bases). The V end was cut by 3 bases, the J end by 6 bases, with 15 bases between. Germline assignment: CDR1 LNHNV and CDR2 YYDKDF (reference sequence). This CDR3 has 15 residues. Filled out from reference TRBV15 and TRBJ2-4, the complete variable domain reads DAMVIQNPRYQVTQFGKPVTLSCSQTLNHNVMYWYQQKSSQAPKLLFHYYDKDFNNEADTPDNFQSRRPNTSFCFLDIRSPGLGDTAMYLCATSRKGEGRNIQYFGAGTRLSVL.